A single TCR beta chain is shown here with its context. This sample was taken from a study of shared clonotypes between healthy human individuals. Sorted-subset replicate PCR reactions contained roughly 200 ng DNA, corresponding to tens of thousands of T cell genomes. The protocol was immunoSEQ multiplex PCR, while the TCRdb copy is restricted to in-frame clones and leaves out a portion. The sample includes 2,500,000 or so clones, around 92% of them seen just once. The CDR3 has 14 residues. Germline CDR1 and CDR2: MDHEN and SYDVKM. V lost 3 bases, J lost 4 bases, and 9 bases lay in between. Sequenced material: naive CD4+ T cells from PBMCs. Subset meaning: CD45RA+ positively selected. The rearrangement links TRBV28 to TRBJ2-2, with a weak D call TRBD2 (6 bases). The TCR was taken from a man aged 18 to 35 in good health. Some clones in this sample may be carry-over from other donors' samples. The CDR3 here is CASSFERVTGELFF. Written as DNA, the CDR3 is TGTGCCAGCAGTTTCGAGCGGGTCACCGGGGAGCTGTTTTTT. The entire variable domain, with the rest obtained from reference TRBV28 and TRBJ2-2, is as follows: DVKVTQSSRYLVKRTGEKVFLECVQDMDHENMFWYRQDPGLGLRLIYFSYDVKMKEKGDIPEGYSVSREKKERFSLILESASTNQTSMYLCASSFERVTGELFFGEGSRLTVL.